This T cell receptor (beta chain) stems from a study of T cell responses to AZD1222 COVID-19 vaccine. The assay was immunoSEQ multiplex PCR, and TCRdb's table has in-frame clones only and misses some. The sample records fewer than 30,000 clones, about 77% being singletons. The CDR3 covers 14 residues. Germline CDR1 and CDR2: LNHDA and SQIVND (reference sequence). The junction had 7 bases not matched to a gene; V was cut back by 6 bases and J by 9 bases. The sequence came from an adult in good health. The rearrangement links TRBV19 to TRBJ2-1; 11 nucleotides align to TRBD2. The sample in question was peripheral blood, obtained on day 0 of AZD1222 vaccination. The CDR3 protein is CASRETSGSIEQFF. The CDR3 DNA is TGTGCCAGTAGGGAAACTAGCGGGAGCATTGAGCAGTTCTTC.